Presented here are 21 T cell receptor beta chains from one specimen sequenced in a study of vaccination effects on CD4 cells after COVID-19. CD4+ T cells specific for antigen were expanded with viral peptide pools by the ViraFEST assay before sequencing. It was after 10 days of culture that CD4+ T cells were isolated. These TCRs' antigens remain unknown. Libraries were prepared by immunoSEQ multiplex PCR; TCRdb keeps only in-frame clonotypes and omits some of them. There are 50,000 to 75,000 clones in the sample; roughly 76% occur only once, and about 2.7% lies in the top ten. The sample here was CD4+ T cells from PBMCs cultured with HCoV-229E spike peptides, taken before COVID-19 vaccination. The receptor source for this set is a human donor who received a COVID-19 vaccine.

This rearrangement joins TRBV5-1 to TRBJ2-3, with 10 nucleotides matching TRBD2. Losses at the gene ends were 3 bases for V and 6 bases for J; bases not matched to a gene: 13. The CDR3 loop spans 17 amino acids. The germline CDR1 and CDR2 sequences are SGHRS and YFSETQ. The CDR3 loop is CASSSGVSAGGQDTQYF. CDR3 in DNA: TGCGCCAGCAGCTCTGGGGTCTCAGCGGGGGGGCAGGATACGCAGTATTTT.

V is TRBV30 and J is TRBJ1-3; no reliable D call. Trimming shortened V by 2 bases and J by 4 bases, and 6 bases separated the two germline ends. The CDR3 is 12 amino acids. Germline V gives CDR1 GTSNPN, CDR2 SVGIG (reference sequence). The CDR3 reads CAWSLQGNTIYF. CDR3 DNA: TGTGCCTGGAGTTTGCAGGGAAACACCATATATTTT. Based on the CDR3 plus reference TRBV30 and TRBJ1-3, the full variable domain is SQTIHQWPATLVQPVGSPLSLECTVEGTSNPNLYWYRQAAGRGLQLLFYSVGIGQISSEVPQNLSASRPQDRQFILSSKKLLLSDSGFYLCAWSLQGNTIYFGEGSWLTVV.

The rearrangement joins TRBV9 to TRBJ2-1; D gene ambiguous. V was clipped by 1 base and J by 7 bases, with 9 bases between them. CDR1 and CDR2 from the germline V gene are SGDLS and YYNGEE. This CDR3 region has 13 residues. CDR3: CASSVWHGNEQFF. The DNA for the CDR3 is TGTGCCAGCAGCGTATGGCATGGAAATGAGCAGTTCTTC.

The chain is built from TRBV4-3 and TRBJ2-3; D tentatively fits TRBD1 or TRBD2 (5 bases each). The V gene's germline CDR1 is LGHNA and CDR2 YSLEER. The CDR3 contains 13 residues. V lost 2 bases to trimming and J lost 6 bases, with 9 bases between them. DNA of the CDR3: TGCGCCAGCAGCCAACAGGGACCCGATACGCAGTATTTT. Amino acids: CASSQQGPDTQYF.

The chain has TRBV10-3 and TRBJ2-7; D is uncertain. V was shortened by 0 bases and J by 5 bases, with 11 bases between the two germline ends. There are 14 residues in the CDR3. Germline V gives CDR1 ENHRY, CDR2 SYGVKD. CDR3 sequence (DNA): TGTGCCATCAGTGAGTCGGGAAGGTACCACGAGCAGTACGTC. Protein sequence: CAISESGRYHEQYV.

The chain combines TRBV5-5 with TRBJ1-4; no clear D. The germline V gene encodes CDR1 SGHKS and CDR2 YYEKEE (reference sequence). With 2 bases removed from V and 4 bases from J, the gap between germline ends came to 3 bases. The length of the CDR3 is 12 residues. CDR3 loop: CASSFHNEKLFF. The DNA of the CDR3 is TGTGCCAGCAGCTTCCATAATGAAAAACTGTTTTTT.

This chain connects TRBV19 to TRBJ2-3; 10 bases agree with TRBD2. Germline CDR1 LNHDA, CDR2 SQIVND (reference sequence). V lost 5 bases to trimming and J lost 0 bases; unmatched junction nucleotides: 5. This CDR3 comprises 16 residues. The CDR3 loop is CASSFLAGGSTDTQYF. The CDR3 DNA sequence: TGTGCCAGTAGTTTTTTAGCGGGGGGAAGCACAGATACGCAGTATTTT.

The chain links TRBV28 to TRBJ2-7; TRBD2 aligns across 13 bases. In germline, CDR1 is MDHEN, CDR2 SYDVKM. CDR3 length equals 15 residues. Trimming took 7 bases from V and 5 from J; bases not matched to a gene: 8. The CDR3 spells CASTPTSGGAHEQYV. The CDR3 DNA is TGTGCCAGCACCCCCACTAGCGGGGGGGCCCACGAGCAGTACGTC.

This rearrangement joins TRBV9 to TRBJ1-5; 8 nucleotides match TRBD1. CDR1 and CDR2 from the germline V gene are SGDLS and YYNGEE. V trimming: 3 bases; J trimming: 5 bases; junction bases outside the gene matches: 4. The CDR3 covers 14 residues. The CDR3 DNA sequence: TGTGCCAGCAGCGCTGGGACAGGATATCAGCCCCAGCATTTT. Protein sequence: CASSAGTGYQPQHF.

In DNA form, the CDR3 reads TGTGCCAGCAGCATCCCGGGAGGGGTCTACAATGAGCAGTTCTTC. This translates into CASSIPGGVYNEQFF. The V and J genes are TRBV7-3 and TRBJ2-1; 8 bases agree with TRBD2. The germline V gene has CDR1 SGHTA and CDR2 FQGTGA. The CDR3 totals 15 residues. V lost 5 bases to trimming and J lost 3 bases; unmatched junction nucleotides: 6.

The rearrangement joins TRBV11-3 to TRBJ2-5, with TRBD1 identical over 9 bases. The CDR3 consists of 13 residues. CDR1 and CDR2 from the germline V gene are SGHNT and YENEEA. Trimming took 5 bases from V and 3 from J; bases not matched to a gene: 1. CDR3 loop: CASSRDREETQYF. Here the CDR3 DNA reads TGTGCCAGCAGCAGGGACAGGGAAGAGACCCAGTACTTC.

The chain combines TRBV30 with TRBJ1-5; D is perhaps TRBD1 (6 bases). Trimming cost V 0 bases and J 6 bases, with 6 bases left between them. From germline, CDR1 is GTSNPN and CDR2 SVGIG (reference sequence). The CDR3 runs 12 residues. CDR3 region: CAWSVGGQPQHF. Here the CDR3 DNA reads TGTGCCTGGAGTGTAGGGGGTCAGCCCCAGCATTTT.

The rearrangement links TRBV6-1 to TRBJ1-1; D is undetermined. CDR1 is MNHNS and CDR2 is SASEGT in the germline V gene. CDR3 length: 16 residues. The V gene lost 0 bases and the J gene lost 0 bases, with 11 bases spanning the gap. The chain's CDR3 is CASSEAQERLNTEAFF. In DNA form, the CDR3 reads TGTGCCAGCAGTGAAGCGCAAGAAAGGTTGAACACTGAAGCTTTCTTT.

This clone showed up just a few times. The rearrangement uses TRBV11-2 and TRBJ1-3; 7 bases align to TRBD1. The CDR3 runs 17 residues. Looked up from germline, CDR1 is SGHAT and CDR2 is FQNNGV. J lost 2 bases, V lost 5 bases, and 12 bases had no gene match. CDR3 amino acids: CASSITTGVGPGNTIYF. CDR3 nucleotides: TGTGCCAGCAGCATAACAACAGGGGTAGGGCCTGGAAACACCATATATTTT.

This clone appeared once. The chain is built from TRBV5-5 and TRBJ1-2; the D is unclear. The CDR3 spans 14 residues. The germline V gene encodes CDR1 SGHKS and CDR2 YYEKEE (reference sequence). The V and J ends lost 0 bases and 4 bases respectively, with 10 bases between them. CDR3 sequence reads: CASSLESYLYGYTF. In DNA, the CDR3 is TGTGCCAGCAGCTTGGAAAGTTACCTCTATGGCTACACCTTC.

V gene TRBV6-6 combines with J gene TRBJ1-1; D is uncertain. Between the trimmed V and J ends, which lost 8 bases and 5 bases, there was a span of 9 bases. CDR3 length: 11 residues. Germline CDR1 reads MNHNY; CDR2 reads SVGAGI (reference sequence). CDR3 residues: CASGWSTEAFF. Here the CDR3 DNA reads TGTGCCAGCGGATGGTCAACTGAAGCTTTCTTT.

The chain combines TRBV5-1 with TRBJ2-3; D is ambiguous. This CDR3 has 13 residues. Germline V gene sequence: CDR1 SGHRS, CDR2 YFSETQ. V dropped 6 bases and J dropped 1 base, with 9 bases sitting between them. The chain's CDR3 is CASKLQGTDTQYF. The CDR3 DNA follows: TGCGCCAGCAAGCTCCAGGGCACAGATACGCAGTATTTT. The variable domain in full, completed from reference TRBV5-1 and TRBJ2-3, reads KAGVTQTPRYLIKTRGQQVTLSCSPISGHRSVSWYQQTPGQGLQFLFEYFSETQRNKGNFPGRFSGRQFSNSRSEMNVSTLELGDSALYLCASKLQGTDTQYFGPGTRLTVL.

This clone was seen only a few times. The gene calls are TRBV9 and TRBJ1-2; D possibly corresponds to TRBD1 (5 bases). This CDR3 comprises 13 residues. V was cut by 2 bases and J by 7 bases, with 12 bases left in between. Per the germline V gene, CDR1 is SGDLS and CDR2 is YYNGEE. The CDR3, as DNA: TGTGCCAGCAGCGTTTCAGGGTACGGTGGCTACACCTTC. It specifies CASSVSGYGGYTF.

The chain uses TRBV28 and TRBJ1-6, with D maybe TRBD1 (5 bases). Germline V lookup: CDR1 MDHEN, CDR2 SYDVKM. Trimming stripped 7 bases from V and 10 bases from J, with 20 bases between. This CDR3 contains 15 residues. The CDR3 loop reads CASTRRSGYGSPLHF. CDR3 nucleotide sequence: TGTGCCAGCACCCGGAGGTCAGGGTACGGATCACCCCTCCACTTT.

V usage is TRBV4-1 and J usage is TRBJ1-2; 12 positions agree with TRBD1. The V and J ends lost 2 bases and 7 bases, in that order; junction bases with no gene match: 11. The CDR3 extends over 17 amino acids. Per the germline V gene, CDR1 is MGHRA and CDR2 is YSYEKL. The CDR3 nucleotides are TGCGCCAGCAGCCAACCGGCACCGGGACAGGGGGCGGCTGGCTACACCTTC. Amino acids: CASSQPAPGQGAAGYTF.

V is TRBV18 and J is TRBJ1-6; possible D gene TRBD1, 5 bases. With 4 bases removed from V and 10 bases from J, the gap between germline ends came to 11 bases. The CDR3 is made up of 13 amino acids. CDR1 and CDR2 (germline): KGHSH, LQKENI. As DNA, the CDR3 is TGTGCCAGCTCACGACAGCCCCGGTCACCCCTCCACTTT. This encodes CASSRQPRSPLHF. Full variable domain (outside the CDR3, taken from reference TRBV18 and TRBJ1-6): NAGVMQNPRHLVRRRGQEARLRCSPMKGHSHVYWYRQLPEEGLKFMVYLQKENIIDESGMPKERFSAEFPKEGPSILRIQQVVRGDSAAYFCASSRQPRSPLHFGNGTRLTVT.